This T cell receptor beta chain originates from a study of blood T cells in healthy people across ages. Study conclusions and caveats: PBMCs that were unsorted prevented a conclusive naive versus antigen-experienced comparison.

Each donor's blood draw was around 10 milliliters of peripheral blood. With a J-beta primer mix and a sample-barcoded 5' primer, a second PCR ran roughly 7 to 11 cycles. TCRdb passed the 5' RACE reads through MiXCR, listing each CDR3 protein once. The table records some 900,000 distinct CDR3 sequences, roughly 48% of them present only once. There are a few counts of this clonotype. No antigen is known for it. The sample taken for sequencing was blood. This sequence originates from a man aged 25-45 years in good health.

Here the CDR3 reads CASSVDREYGYTF. CDR3 in DNA: TGTGCCAGCAGTGTTGACAGGGAATATGGCTACACCTTC. V is TRBV6-5 and J is TRBJ1-2; 7 positions match TRBD1. CDR1 MNHEY and CDR2 SVGAGI come from the germline V gene. The CDR3 covers 13 residues. Germline trimming cut 5 bases from V and 5 bases from J; bases unmatched to any gene: 5.